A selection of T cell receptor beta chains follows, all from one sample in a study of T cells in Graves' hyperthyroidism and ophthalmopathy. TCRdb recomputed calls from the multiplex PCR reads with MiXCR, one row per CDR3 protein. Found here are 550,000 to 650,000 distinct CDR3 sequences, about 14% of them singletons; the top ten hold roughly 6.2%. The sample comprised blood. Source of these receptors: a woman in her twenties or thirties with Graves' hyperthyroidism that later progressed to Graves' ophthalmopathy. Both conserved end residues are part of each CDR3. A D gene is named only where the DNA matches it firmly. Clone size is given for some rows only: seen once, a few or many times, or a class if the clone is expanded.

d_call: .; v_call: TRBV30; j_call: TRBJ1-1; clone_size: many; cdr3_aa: CAWSLTGEAFF; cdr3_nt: TGTGCCTGGAGTCTGACAGGTGAAGCTTTCTTT
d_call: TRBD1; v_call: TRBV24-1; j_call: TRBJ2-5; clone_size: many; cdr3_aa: CATSELTGGQETQYF; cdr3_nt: TGTGCCACCAGTGAGTTGACAGGGGGCCAAGAGACCCAGTACTTC
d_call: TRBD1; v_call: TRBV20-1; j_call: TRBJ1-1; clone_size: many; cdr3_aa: CSARTGDSNTEAFF; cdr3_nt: TGCAGTGCTAGGACAGGGGACTCGAACACTGAAGCTTTCTTT
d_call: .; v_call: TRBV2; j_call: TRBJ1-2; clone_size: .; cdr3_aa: CASNRQANYGYTF; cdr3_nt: TGTGCCAGCAACAGACAGGCTAACTATGGCTACACCTTC
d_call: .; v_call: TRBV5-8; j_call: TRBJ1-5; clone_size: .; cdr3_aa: CASRRGQNNQPQHF; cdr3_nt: TGTGCCAGCAGACGGGGGCAGAACAATCAGCCCCAGCATTTT
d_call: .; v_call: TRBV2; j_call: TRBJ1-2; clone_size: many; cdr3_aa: CASRGGSDGYTF; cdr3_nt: TGTGCCAGCAGGGGGGGGTCCGACGGCTACACCTTC
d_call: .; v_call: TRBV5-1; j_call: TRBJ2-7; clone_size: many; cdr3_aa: CASSLNSVGGYEQYF; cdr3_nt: TGCGCCAGCAGCTTGAATTCAGTTGGGGGCTACGAGCAGTACTTC
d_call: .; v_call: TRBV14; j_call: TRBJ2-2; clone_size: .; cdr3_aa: CASSQVLHTGELFF; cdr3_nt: TGTGCCAGCAGCCAAGTGTTACACACCGGGGAGCTGTTTTTT
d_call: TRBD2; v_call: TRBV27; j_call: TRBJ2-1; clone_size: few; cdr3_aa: CASNYGLAGGPPYNEQFF; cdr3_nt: TGTGCCAGCAACTACGGACTAGCGGGAGGGCCCCCCTACAATGAGCAGTTCTTC
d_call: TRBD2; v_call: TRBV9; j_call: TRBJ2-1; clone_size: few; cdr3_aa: CASSVSGMAEQFF; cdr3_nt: TGTGCCAGCAGCGTTAGCGGGATGGCTGAGCAGTTCTTC
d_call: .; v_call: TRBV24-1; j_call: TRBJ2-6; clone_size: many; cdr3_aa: CATSSSGSGANVLTF; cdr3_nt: TGTGCCACCAGCAGCAGCGGCTCTGGGGCCAACGTCCTGACTTTC
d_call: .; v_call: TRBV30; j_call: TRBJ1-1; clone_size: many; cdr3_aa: CAWSIRGGYTEAFF; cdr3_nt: TGTGCCTGGAGTATTAGGGGCGGGTACACTGAAGCTTTCTTT
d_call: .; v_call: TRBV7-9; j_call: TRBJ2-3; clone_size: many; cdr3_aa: CASSSGQPDTQYF; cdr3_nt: TGTGCCAGCAGCTCGGGACAACCAGATACGCAGTATTTT
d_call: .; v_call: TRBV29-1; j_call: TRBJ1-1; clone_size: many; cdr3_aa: CSVEGRLNTEAFF; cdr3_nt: TGCAGCGTTGAGGGACGTCTGAACACTGAAGCTTTCTTT
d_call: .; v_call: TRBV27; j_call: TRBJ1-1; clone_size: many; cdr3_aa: CASSSPPPGARGEAFF; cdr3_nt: TGTGCCAGCAGTTCCCCCCCTCCGGGGGCGAGGGGTGAAGCTTTCTTT
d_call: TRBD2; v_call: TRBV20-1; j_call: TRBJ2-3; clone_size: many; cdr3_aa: CSARVIDREAATDTQYF; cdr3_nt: TGCAGTGCTAGAGTCATCGATCGGGAGGCCGCTACAGATACGCAGTATTTT
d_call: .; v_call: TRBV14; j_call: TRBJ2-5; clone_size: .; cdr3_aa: CASSQETWGETQYF; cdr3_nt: TGTGCCAGCAGCCAAGAGACTTGGGGGGAGACCCAGTACTTC
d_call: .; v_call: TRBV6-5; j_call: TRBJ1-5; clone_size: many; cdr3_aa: CASSYSGGSGQPQHF; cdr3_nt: TGTGCCAGCAGTTACTCTGGGGGAAGCGGTCAGCCCCAGCATTTT
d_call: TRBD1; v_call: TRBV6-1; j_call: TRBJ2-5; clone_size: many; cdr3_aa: CASSSGTGGFWETQYF; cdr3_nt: TGTGCCAGCAGTTCAGGGACAGGGGGGTTTTGGGAGACCCAGTACTTC
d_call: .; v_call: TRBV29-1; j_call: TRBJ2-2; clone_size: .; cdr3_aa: CSVRTTRTGELFF; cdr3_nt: TGCAGCGTTCGAACCACTCGGACCGGGGAGCTGTTTTTT
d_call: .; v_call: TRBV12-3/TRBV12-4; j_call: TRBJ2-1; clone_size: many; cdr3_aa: CASSPPGEQFF; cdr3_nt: TGTGCCAGCAGTCCCCCGGGGGAGCAGTTCTTC
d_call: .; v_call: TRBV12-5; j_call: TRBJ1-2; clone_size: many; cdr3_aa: CASGRSGYYGYTF; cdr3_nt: TGTGCTAGTGGCCGATCGGGGTACTATGGCTACACCTTC
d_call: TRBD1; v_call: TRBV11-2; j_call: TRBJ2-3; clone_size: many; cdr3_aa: CASSSSDRGPVADTQYF; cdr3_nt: TGTGCCAGCAGCTCCTCGGACAGGGGGCCCGTCGCAGATACGCAGTATTTT
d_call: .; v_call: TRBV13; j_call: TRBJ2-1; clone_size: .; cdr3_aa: CASSPQDFLGYNEQFF; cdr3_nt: TGTGCCAGCAGCCCTCAGGACTTTCTAGGGTACAATGAGCAGTTCTTC
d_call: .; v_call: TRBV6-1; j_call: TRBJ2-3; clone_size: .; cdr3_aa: CASRNGEVGTDTKYF; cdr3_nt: TGTGCCAGCAGAAACGGGGAAGTAGGCACAGATACGAAGTATTTT
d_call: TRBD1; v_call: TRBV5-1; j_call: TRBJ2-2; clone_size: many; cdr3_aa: CASSLDRGNTGELFF; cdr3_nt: TGTGCCAGCAGCTTGGACAGGGGTAACACCGGGGAGCTGTTTTTT
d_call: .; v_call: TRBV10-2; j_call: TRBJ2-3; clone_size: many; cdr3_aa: CASSESGWDTDTQYF; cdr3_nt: TGCGCCAGCAGTGAGTCGGGGTGGGACACAGATACGCAGTATTTT
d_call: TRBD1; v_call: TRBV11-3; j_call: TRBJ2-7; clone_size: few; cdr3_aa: CASSSTMDRGYEQYF; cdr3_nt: TGTGCCAGCAGTTCCACAATGGACAGGGGGTACGAGCAGTACTTC
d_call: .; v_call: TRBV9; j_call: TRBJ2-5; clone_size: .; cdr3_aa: CASSVSGFTETQYF; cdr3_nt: TGTGCCAGCAGCGTCTCGGGGTTTACAGAGACCCAGTACTTC
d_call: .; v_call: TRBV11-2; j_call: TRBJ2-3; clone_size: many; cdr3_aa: CASSLDEQYF; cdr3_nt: TGTGCCAGCAGCTTAGATGAGCAGTATTTT
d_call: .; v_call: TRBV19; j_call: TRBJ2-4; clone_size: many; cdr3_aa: CASRSREHYIQYF; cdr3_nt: TGTGCCAGTAGAAGCAGGGAACACTACATTCAGTACTTC
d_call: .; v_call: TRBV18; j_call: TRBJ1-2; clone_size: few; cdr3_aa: CASSPDGRAINYGYAF; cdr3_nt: TGTGCCAGCTCACCAGATGGTCGCGCTATTAACTATGGCTACGCCTTC
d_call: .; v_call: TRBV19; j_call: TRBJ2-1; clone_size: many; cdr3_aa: CASSAPGTLFEQFF; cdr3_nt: TGTGCCAGTAGTGCCCCTGGGACTCTTTTTGAGCAGTTCTTC
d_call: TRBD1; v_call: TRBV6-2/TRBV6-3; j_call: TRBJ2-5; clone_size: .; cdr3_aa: CASSPTTTGGLQETQYF; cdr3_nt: TGTGCCAGCAGCCCGACGACGACAGGGGGCCTACAAGAGACCCAGTACTTC
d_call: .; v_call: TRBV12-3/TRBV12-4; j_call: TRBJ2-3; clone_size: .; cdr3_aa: CASSLGAISRGPAYF; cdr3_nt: TGTGCCAGCAGTTTGGGGGCTATATCTCGGGGGCCGGCGTATTTT
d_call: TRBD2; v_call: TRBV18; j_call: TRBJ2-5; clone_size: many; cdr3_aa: CASTGLAGVAETQYF; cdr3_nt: TGTGCCAGCACCGGACTAGCGGGAGTGGCAGAGACCCAGTACTTC
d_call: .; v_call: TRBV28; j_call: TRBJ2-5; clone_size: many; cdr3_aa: CASSFPGTQYF; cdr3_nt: TGTGCCAGCAGTTTTCCGGGGACCCAGTACTTC
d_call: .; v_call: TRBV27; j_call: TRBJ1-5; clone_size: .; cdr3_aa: CASSLGRAHQPQHF; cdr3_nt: TGTGCCAGCAGTTTAGGAAGGGCTCATCAGCCCCAGCATTTT
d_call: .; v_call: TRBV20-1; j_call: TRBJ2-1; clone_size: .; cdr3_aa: CSVTPGHTSSYNEQFF; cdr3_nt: TGCAGTGTTACACCGGGACACACAAGCTCCTACAATGAGCAGTTCTTC
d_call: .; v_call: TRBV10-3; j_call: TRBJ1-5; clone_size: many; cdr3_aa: CAISESTESNQPQHF; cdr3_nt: TGTGCCATCAGTGAGTCGACAGAGAGCAATCAGCCCCAGCATTTT
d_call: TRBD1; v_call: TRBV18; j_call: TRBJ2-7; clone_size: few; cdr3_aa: CASSPPGQIPGEQYF; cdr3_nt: TGTGCCAGCTCACCGCCGGGACAGATACCTGGCGAGCAGTACTTC
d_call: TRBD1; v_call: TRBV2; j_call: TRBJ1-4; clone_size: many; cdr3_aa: CASSPGQGFRANEKLFF; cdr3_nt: TGTGCCAGCAGTCCGGGACAGGGCTTTCGGGCTAATGAAAAACTGTTTTTT
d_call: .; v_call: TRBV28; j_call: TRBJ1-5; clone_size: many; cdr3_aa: CASNPAKVRQPQHF; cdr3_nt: TGTGCCAGCAATCCCGCCAAAGTTCGTCAGCCCCAGCATTTT